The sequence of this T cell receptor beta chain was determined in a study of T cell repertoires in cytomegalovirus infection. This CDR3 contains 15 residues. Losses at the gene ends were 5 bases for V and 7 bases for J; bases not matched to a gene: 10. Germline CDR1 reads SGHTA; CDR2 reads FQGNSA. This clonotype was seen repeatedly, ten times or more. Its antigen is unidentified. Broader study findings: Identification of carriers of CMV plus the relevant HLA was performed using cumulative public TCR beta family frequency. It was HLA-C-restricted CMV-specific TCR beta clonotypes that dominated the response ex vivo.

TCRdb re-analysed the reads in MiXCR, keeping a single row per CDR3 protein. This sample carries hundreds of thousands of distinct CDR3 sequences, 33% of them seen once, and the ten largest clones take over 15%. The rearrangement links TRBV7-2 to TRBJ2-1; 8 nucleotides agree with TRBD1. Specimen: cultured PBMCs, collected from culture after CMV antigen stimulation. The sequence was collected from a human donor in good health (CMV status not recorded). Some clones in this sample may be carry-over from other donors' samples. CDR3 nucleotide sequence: TGTGCCAGCAGCCGAGACAGGGGCGCTGTTAATGAGCAGTTCTTC. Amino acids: CASSRDRGAVNEQFF.